This is a list of T cell receptor beta chains from one sample in a study of OX40 agonist ivuxolimab in advanced cancers. Only in-frame clones appear in the TCRdb table, and some are missing; sequencing was by immunoSEQ multiplex PCR. The sample includes roughly 90,000 clones, around 90% of them seen just once. The sample consisted of CD4+ or CD8+ T cells sorted from blood, taken in a trial of the OX40 agonist ivuxolimab. The source is an adult with an advanced solid tumor such as melanoma, head and neck, liver or kidney cancer. Each CDR3 is given without its conserved first and last residue.

J,V,CDR3
TRBJ1-1,TRBV30,AWRVQGNTEAF
TRBJ2-7,TRBV10-3,AIRGGTSSDEQY
TRBJ2-5,TRBV4-1,ASSHNQARGGSETQY
TRBJ1-4,TRBV25-1,ASSVGGGSGEKLF
TRBJ1-2,TRBV4-1,ASSQEGSVIYGYT
TRBJ1-4,TRBV29-1,SVWGGDEKLF
TRBJ2-3,TRBV11-2,ASSHVVTDTQY
TRBJ2-5,TRBV27,ASSLGILHNNQETQY
TRBJ2-1,TRBV29-1,SVGARGATYNEQF
TRBJ1-3,TRBV30,AWSVSQGARNTIY
TRBJ2-1,TRBV2,ASSAREGWDEQF
TRBJ1-1,TRBV18,ASSPEGAAGTEAF
TRBJ2-1,TRBV4-3,ASSGTSRGGWNEQF
TRBJ1-5,TRBV10-1,ATGQSNQPQH
TRBJ1-1,TRBV7-9,ASSFLHRLNTEAF
TRBJ1-2,TRBV7-2,ASAGHRYGYT